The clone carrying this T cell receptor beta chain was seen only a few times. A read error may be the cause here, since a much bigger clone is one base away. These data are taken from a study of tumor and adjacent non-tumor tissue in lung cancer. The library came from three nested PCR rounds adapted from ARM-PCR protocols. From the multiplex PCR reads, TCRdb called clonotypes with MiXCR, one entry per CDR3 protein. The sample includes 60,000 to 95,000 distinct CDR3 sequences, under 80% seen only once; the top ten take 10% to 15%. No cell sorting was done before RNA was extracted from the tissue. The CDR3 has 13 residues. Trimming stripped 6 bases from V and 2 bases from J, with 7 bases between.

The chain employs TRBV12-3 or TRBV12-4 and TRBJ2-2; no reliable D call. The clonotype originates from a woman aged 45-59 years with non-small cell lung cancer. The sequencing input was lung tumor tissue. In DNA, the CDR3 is TGTGCCAGCAGAGTAGACAACACCGGGGAGCTGTTTTTT. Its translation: CASRVDNTGELFF.